A selection of T cell receptor beta chains follows, all from one sample in a study of monozygotic twins with inflammatory bowel disease. TCRdb reworked the 5' RACE reads into one entry per CDR3 protein, no DNA. This table holds around 380,000 distinct CDR3 sequences. Material: blood. These receptors were collected from a human donor with ulcerative colitis or Crohn's disease, or a healthy co-twin of an affected twin (not recorded which). Each CDR3 is given with its conserved first and last residue. Fields, in order: J gene, V gene, CDR3 protein.

TRBJ2-7 TRBV7-9 CASSPLGDRAGEQYF
TRBJ2-7 TRBV25-1 CASSGLSRRGYEQYF
TRBJ2-7 TRBV5-4 CASSLEITTTLGEQYF
TRBJ2-5 TRBV10-3 CAISEEGAIRGEETQYF
TRBJ2-6 TRBV10-3 CAIAGVLDVLTF
TRBJ1-1 TRBV18 CASSRLPGQGFTEAFF
TRBJ1-2 TRBV7-9 CASSLSSDNYGYTF
TRBJ2-1 TRBV5-1 CASSRLPGYNEQFF
TRBJ2-7 TRBV6-5 CASSYGTGTYEQYF
TRBJ1-5 TRBV20-1 CSALRIPNQPQHF
TRBJ2-7 TRBV27 CASSLQSGSPYEQYF
TRBJ2-1 TRBV3-1 CASSQEPPGTRGKNEQFF
TRBJ2-4 TRBV29-1 CSAGLGGFRDIQYF
TRBJ1-1 TRBV20-1 CSALWGVGRYTEAFF
TRBJ2-5 TRBV4-1 CASSQVYGVQETQYF
TRBJ1-1 TRBV12-3/TRBV12-4 CASSSAPDFQAFF
TRBJ1-5 TRBV20-1 CSAITGDPQPQHF
TRBJ1-4 TRBV12-3/TRBV12-4 CASTQTGSNEKLFF
TRBJ2-7 TRBV5-1 CASSLDRAEQYF
TRBJ1-2 TRBV6-5 CASSYSRGQGYYGYTF
TRBJ1-5 TRBV27 CASRHRDNQPQHF
TRBJ2-2 TRBV7-7 CASSLAAKDGELFF
TRBJ1-5 TRBV21-1 CASSKIDRGQQPQHF
TRBJ2-3 TRBV6-1 CASSQPETSAHPDTDTQYF
TRBJ2-1 TRBV4-3 CASSQVGPGPSGKNEQFF
TRBJ1-2 TRBV7-9 CASSLTSWGKEGYTF
TRBJ2-7 TRBV7-2 CASSLGTSSYEQYF
TRBJ2-1 TRBV19 CASSMGPNRGNEQFF
TRBJ2-5 TRBV5-6 CASSTGTTFRETQYF
TRBJ1-3 TRBV7-2 CASSLGQGRTGNTIYF
TRBJ1-4 TRBV19 CASSISGYEKLFF
TRBJ2-3 TRBV9 CASSHRAGTDTQYF
TRBJ2-2 TRBV24-1 CATSGSPGRPWDTGELFF
TRBJ1-1 TRBV30 CAWSRFGNTEAFF
TRBJ1-3 TRBV4-2 CASSQEPGLDTIYF
TRBJ1-3 TRBV5-1 CASRPDSDSNTIYF
TRBJ2-7 TRBV5-1 CASSLAVWSGGDPTYEQYF
TRBJ1-2 TRBV18 CASSPQGQGHTLYGYTF
TRBJ2-5 TRBV6-1 CASIEAGGKETQYF
TRBJ1-2 TRBV9 CASSVFDRVGFYGYTF
TRBJ1-2 TRBV5-1 CASSGDRARYGYTF
TRBJ2-2 TRBV28 CASKSNRQGYTGELFF
TRBJ2-3 TRBV18 CASSPPHPTRIGTDTQYF
TRBJ2-1 TRBV28 CASREDGGGLDEQFF